A single T cell receptor beta chain is shown here with its context. Its specificity is unknown. The data were obtained in a study of response to subunit inactivated influenza vaccine. General study findings and limits: T cells newly recruited by each seasonal influenza vaccination are few, the authors suggested.

The CDR3 is 14 residues long. Germline V CDR1 and CDR2: KGHSH, LQKENI. The ends lost 4 bases at V and 5 bases at J; junction bases unmatched: 4. TCRdb recomputed calls from the RT-PCR reads with MiXCR, one row per CDR3 protein. The sample records about 500,000 distinct CDR3 sequences, approximately 15% being singletons. Sample: CD4+ T cells sorted from PBMCs, taken around 25 months after vaccination. This TCR derives from a man aged 50-75 years who received an inactivated influenza vaccine. The genes are TRBV18 and TRBJ2-1; 8 bases fit TRBD1. CDR3 nucleotides: TGTGCCAGCTCACTAAGGGGACAGGACAATGAGCAGTTCTTC. Its protein is CASSLRGQDNEQFF.